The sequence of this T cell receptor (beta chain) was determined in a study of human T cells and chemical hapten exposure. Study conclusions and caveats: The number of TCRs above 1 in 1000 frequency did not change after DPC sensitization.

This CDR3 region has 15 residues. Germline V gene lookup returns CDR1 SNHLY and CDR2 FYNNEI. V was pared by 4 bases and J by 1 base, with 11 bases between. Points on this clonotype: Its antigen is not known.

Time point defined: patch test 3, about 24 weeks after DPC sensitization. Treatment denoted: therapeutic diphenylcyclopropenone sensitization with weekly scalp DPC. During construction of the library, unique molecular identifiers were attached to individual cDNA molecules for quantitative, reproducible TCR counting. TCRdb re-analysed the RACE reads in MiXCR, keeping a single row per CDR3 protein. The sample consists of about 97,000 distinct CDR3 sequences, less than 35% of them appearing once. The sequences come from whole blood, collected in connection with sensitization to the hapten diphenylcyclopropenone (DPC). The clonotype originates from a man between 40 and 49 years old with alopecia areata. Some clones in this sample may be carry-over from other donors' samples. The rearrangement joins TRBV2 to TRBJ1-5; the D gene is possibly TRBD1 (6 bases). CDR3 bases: TGTGCCAGCAGTGTTGGCAGGGGAAGCAATCAGCCCCAGCATTTT. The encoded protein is CASSVGRGSNQPQHF.